This T cell receptor (beta chain) was retrieved from a study of T-cell memory formation after mild COVID-19. V lost 3 bases, J lost 6 bases, and 3 bases stayed unmatched. The CDR3 runs 13 residues. Germline V gives CDR1 SGHRS, CDR2 YFSETQ. TCRdb called the 5' RACE reads again in MiXCR, with one record for every CDR3 protein. The top ten clones hold around 8.4% of a sample with 400,000 to 500,000 distinct CDR3 sequences, about 20% of them seen once. The sequence came from an adult woman who had mild COVID-19 (a few samples of this study predate the infection). Cell type and time point are not known. Sequenced material: PBMCs or a T cell subset sorted from them (not recorded which). The V and J genes are TRBV5-1 and TRBJ1-1, with TRBD1 matching over 9 bases. The CDR3 bases are TGCGCCAGCAGCTGGGACAGGGAACCTGAAGCTTTCTTT. Translated: CASSWDREPEAFF.